The clone carrying this T cell receptor (beta chain) appeared a few times. The extraction recovered at least 5.5 micrograms of total RNA per sample. This sample was taken from a study of blood T cells in healthy people across ages. After removal of 3 bases from V and 10 bases from J, the junction contained 4 bases not matched to a gene. The CDR3 has 15 residues. Germline V gene sequence: CDR1 MGHRA, CDR2 YSYEKL. The authors ran a second PCR of 7 to 11 cycles using a sample-barcoded 5' primer and a J-beta primer mix. The template-switch adaptor, which had 12 random nucleotides, put a tag on each cDNA molecule. TCRdb processed the 5' RACE reads anew with MiXCR; each CDR3 protein has one entry. The sample gives roughly 1.4 million distinct CDR3 sequences, 45% to 70% of which show up once; over 5.5% is in the top ten.

The source is a man aged 18 to 35 in good health. The chain employs TRBV4-1 and TRBJ2-1; 15 bases agree with TRBD2. The sample comprised blood. The CDR3 coding sequence is TGCGCCAGCAGCCACACGGGACTAGCGGGAGGCGAGCAGTTCTTC. As protein: CASSHTGLAGGEQFF.